A selection of T cell receptor beta chains follows, all from one sample in a study of T cells in Graves' hyperthyroidism and ophthalmopathy. A single record per CDR3 protein comes from TCRdb applying MiXCR to the multiplex PCR reads. The sample yields more than 500,000 distinct CDR3 sequences, about 16% seen once. Material: blood. The source of these receptors is a woman in her thirties with Graves' ophthalmopathy. Both conserved end residues are part of each CDR3. A D gene is named only where the DNA matches it firmly. Rows give clone size only sometimes, using once, few, many, or a class for an expanded clone.

j_gene,v_gene,abundance,d_gene,CDR3nt,CDR3aa
TRBJ1-1,TRBV20-1,few,.,TGCAGTGCTCACCCGAGTGGGGTATTTTTCACTGAAGCTTTCTTT,CSAHPSGVFFTEAFF
TRBJ2-1,TRBV27,.,TRBD1,TGTGCCAGCAGTTCTCGACAGGGAACCTACAATGAGCAGTTCTTC,CASSSRQGTYNEQFF
TRBJ1-1,TRBV28,.,.,TGTGCCAGCAGCTCACAGTGGTACACTGAAGCTTTCTTT,CASSSQWYTEAFF
TRBJ1-1,TRBV7-9,few,.,TGTGCCAGCCGGACAGAAAACACTGAAGCTTTCTTT,CASRTENTEAFF
TRBJ2-3,TRBV12-3/TRBV12-4,many,.,TGTGCCAGCAGCGACCTAGATACGCAGTATTTT,CASSDLDTQYF
TRBJ2-5,TRBV12-3/TRBV12-4,many,.,TGTGCCAGCAGGCGGCAGAATCAAGAGACCCAGTACTTC,CASRRQNQETQYF
TRBJ2-2,TRBV18,many,TRBD2,TGTGCCAGCTCATTCGGACTAGCGGGCCCCTCCACCGGGGAGCTGTTTTTT,CASSFGLAGPSTGELFF
TRBJ1-4,TRBV28,few,.,TGTGCCAGCAGGCTCGCCGGGAGGTGGAATGAAAAACTGTTTTTT,CASRLAGRWNEKLFF
TRBJ2-1,TRBV9,.,TRBD2,TGTGCCAGCAGCGTAGATCCAGCGGGAGGGAACAATGAGCAGTTCTTC,CASSVDPAGGNNEQFF
TRBJ2-1,TRBV28,.,TRBD2,TGTGCCAGCAGTTTAACGGTACCGGGACTAGCGAATGAGCAGTTCTTC,CASSLTVPGLANEQFF
TRBJ2-5,TRBV20-1,many,.,TGCAGTGCTAGACTTTATGTAGGAGCGGGAGAGACCCAGTACTTC,CSARLYVGAGETQYF
TRBJ2-5,TRBV2,.,TRBD2,TGTGCCAGCAGTGCCCTAGCGGGATGGCAAGAGACCCAGTACTTC,CASSALAGWQETQYF
TRBJ2-3,TRBV5-1,.,TRBD2,TGCGCCAGCCACGGACTAGCTGGCACAGATACGCAGTATTTT,CASHGLAGTDTQYF
TRBJ1-2,TRBV3-1,.,.,TGTGCCAGCAGCCAAGAAAGTTCCGGGAGACCTCAGGACTATGGCTACACCTTC,CASSQESSGRPQDYGYTF
TRBJ2-2,TRBV20-1,.,.,TGCAGTGCTAGAGTTCGGGACTTCAGAGGGGCCGGGGAGCTGTTTTTT,CSARVRDFRGAGELFF
TRBJ1-5,TRBV14,many,.,TGTGCCAGCAGCCAAGGACACCCCAATCAGCCCCAGCATTTT,CASSQGHPNQPQHF
TRBJ2-4,TRBV20-1,.,.,TGCAGTGCTAGGTCGGTAGGGGTGGAAAACATTCAGTACTTC,CSARSVGVENIQYF
TRBJ2-5,TRBV19,few,TRBD2,TGTGCCAGTAGTATATTGTCCCCGGGGGGCCAAGAGACCCAGTACTTC,CASSILSPGGQETQYF
TRBJ1-1,TRBV18,many,.,TGTGCCAGCTCACCATTAGAGGGGACTGAAGCTTTCTTT,CASSPLEGTEAFF
TRBJ1-3,TRBV5-1,few,.,TGCGCCAGCAGCCCCTGGACAGACGGAAACACCATATATTTT,CASSPWTDGNTIYF
TRBJ1-5,TRBV7-2,few,.,TGTGCCAGCAGCTTAGGCTTTGGGTCGGGGGTGGGTCAGCCCCAGCATTTT,CASSLGFGSGVGQPQHF
TRBJ1-1,TRBV12-3/TRBV12-4,few,TRBD1,TGTGCCAGCAGTTTCCGGGGACAGGGCAAGGTCTACCTAGAAGCTTTCTTT,CASSFRGQGKVYLEAFF
TRBJ2-1,TRBV19,.,.,TGTGCCAGTACGGCGGGAAACGAGCAGTTCTTC,CASTAGNEQFF
TRBJ2-7,TRBV14,.,TRBD2,TGTGCCAGCGGGGCTAGCGGGAGTTACGAGCAGTACTTC,CASGASGSYEQYF
TRBJ2-2,TRBV28,.,TRBD2,TGTGCTCCCTCCCCGGGACTACGGCATTCTAGGGGCACCGGGGAGCTGTTTTTT,CAPSPGLRHSRGTGELFF
TRBJ2-1,TRBV6-5,many,.,TGTGCCAGCAGTTACTCGATGGGGGGTGACAATGAGCAGTTCTTC,CASSYSMGGDNEQFF
TRBJ2-1,TRBV24-1,few,.,TGTGCCACCAGTGGGGGGATAAGGAGACCCTCCTACAATGAGCAGTTCTTC,CATSGGIRRPSYNEQFF
TRBJ1-5,TRBV3-2,few,.,TGTGCCAGCAGCCAAATGCTAGGACAGCCTCGGAGCAATCAGCCCCAGCATTTT,CASSQMLGQPRSNQPQHF
TRBJ2-3,TRBV5-1,many,.,TGCGCCAGCAGCAGGGACCCGCGTCTCACAGATACGCAGTATTTT,CASSRDPRLTDTQYF
TRBJ1-5,TRBV7-3,.,.,TGTGCCAGCAGCTTAAGGGTGAAAAAGCGGACTAGCAATCAGCCCCAGCATTTT,CASSLRVKKRTSNQPQHF
TRBJ2-7,TRBV6-2/TRBV6-3,.,TRBD2,TGTGCCAGCAGAATAGCGGGAGAACGCTACGAGCAGTACTTC,CASRIAGERYEQYF
TRBJ1-5,TRBV12-3/TRBV12-4,many,.,TGTGCCAGCAGAGGGCAGGGCAATCAGCCCCAGCATTTT,CASRGQGNQPQHF
TRBJ1-5,TRBV27,many,.,TGTGCCAGCAGTCGGAAGGGGGATAGCAATCAGCCCCAGCATTTT,CASSRKGDSNQPQHF
TRBJ2-5,TRBV3-1,many,.,TGTGCCAGCAGCCAGGCCATGCAGACCCAGTACTTC,CASSQAMQTQYF